One T cell receptor beta chain is described in this entry. Its antigen is unknown. The germline V gene has CDR1 MNHNS and CDR2 SASEGT. Trimming stripped 3 bases from V and 1 base from J, with 9 bases between. The CDR3 has 14 residues. This sample is drawn from a study of cytomegalovirus exposure and HLA in healthy donors. Study-wide results and limits: A subsequent analysis found that TCR clusters from the first cohort also tended to co-occur in the 90 to 150 validation repertoires, with 94% of cluster scores above 0. There were 164 TCR beta chains listed as cytomegalovirus-associated. Most TCR sequences showed up rarely, but some public TCRs showed up in many donors.

Libraries were prepared by immunoSEQ multiplex PCR; TCRdb keeps only in-frame clonotypes and omits some of them. The table records around 160,000 clones, 91% of them present only once. The receptor was isolated from a woman younger than 35 in good health and CMV-seropositive. The chain couples TRBV6-1 to TRBJ1-1, with a tentative D call TRBD1 (6 bases). Sequenced sample: PBMCs. The CDR3, as DNA: TGTGCCAGCAGTGAGAGGGGGGGGAACACTGAAGCTTTCTTT. Translation: CASSERGGNTEAFF.